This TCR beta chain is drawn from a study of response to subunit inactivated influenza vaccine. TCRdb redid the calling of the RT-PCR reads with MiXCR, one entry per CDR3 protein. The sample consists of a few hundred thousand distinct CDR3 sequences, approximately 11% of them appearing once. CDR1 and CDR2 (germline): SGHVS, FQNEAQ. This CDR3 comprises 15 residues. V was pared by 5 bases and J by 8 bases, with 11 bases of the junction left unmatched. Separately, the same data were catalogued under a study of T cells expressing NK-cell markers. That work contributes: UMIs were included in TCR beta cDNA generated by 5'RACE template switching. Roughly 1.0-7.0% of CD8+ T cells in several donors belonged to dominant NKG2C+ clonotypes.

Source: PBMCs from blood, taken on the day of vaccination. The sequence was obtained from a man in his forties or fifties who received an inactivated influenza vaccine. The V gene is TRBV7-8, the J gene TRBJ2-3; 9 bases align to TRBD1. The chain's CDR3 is CASSTGQGIVITQYF. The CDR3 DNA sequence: TGTGCCAGCAGCACAGGACAGGGGATCGTAATTACGCAGTATTTT.